This T cell receptor (beta chain) was profiled in a study of T cell responses to AZD1222 COVID-19 vaccine. Turning to this clone: Its target is unknown.

Sequenced by immunoSEQ multiplex PCR; TCRdb stores in-frame clones only, minus some. The sample lists 130,000 to 150,000 clones; around 93% were seen once. Findings and caveats of the study: Among vaccine-associated CD4 TCRs, coverage spanned spike, with dominance at 160-218 and 743-854. The study sampled repertoires only after the peak T cell response.

The CDR3 runs to 15 residues. The V end was cut by 4 bases, the J end by 0 bases, with 11 bases between. CDR1 is SGHRS and CDR2 is YFSETQ in the germline V gene. The clonotype comes from an adult in good health. The V and J genes are TRBV5-1 and TRBJ1-3; the D is unclear. This specimen consisted of peripheral blood, obtained on day 0 of AZD1222 vaccination. CDR3 DNA: TGCGCCAGCAGCCCCTCGGCCGGCTCTGGAAACACCATATATTTT. Amino acid sequence: CASSPSAGSGNTIYF.